A selection of T cell receptor beta chains follows, all from one sample in a study of blood T cell repertoires in COVID-19. The protocol was immunoSEQ multiplex PCR, while the TCRdb copy is restricted to in-frame clones and leaves out a portion. The table shows about 300,000 clones, with around 87% occurring only once. Sequences were obtained from peripheral blood. The receptors here all came from a man aged 18 to 30 with active or convalescent COVID-19. CDR3s include the opening cysteine and the closing phenylalanine or tryptophan. A D gene is named only where the DNA matches it firmly. The size field is filled for only some rows; it gives once, few, many or a size class.

D	J	size	V	DNA	CDR3
TRBD2	TRBJ2-1	.	TRBV3-1/TRBV3-2	TGTGCCAGCAGCCAACGGACTAGCGGCAATGAGCAGTTCTTC	CASSQRTSGNEQFF
.	TRBJ2-5	.	TRBV5-1	TGCGCCAGCAGCTTTCCTAGCGAGGGCCAAGAGACCCAGTACTTC	CASSFPSEGQETQYF
.	TRBJ1-2	.	TRBV12-5	TGTGCTAGTGGTGGCAGGAACTATGGCTACACCTTC	CASGGRNYGYTF
.	TRBJ1-5	few	TRBV7-2	TGTGCCAGCAGCTTAGCCCGTGCCAGTTACAATCAGCCCCAGCATTTT	CASSLARASYNQPQHF
TRBD1	TRBJ1-1	.	TRBV9	TGTGCCAGCAGCTCCCGGACAGGGGGGGGCTCAGACACTGAAGCTTTCTTT	CASSSRTGGGSDTEAFF
.	TRBJ1-2	.	TRBV6-5	TGTGCCAGTCAGGGATACAATGGCTACACCTTC	CASQGYNGYTF
.	TRBJ2-7	.	TRBV2	TGTGCCAGCATGTCGTACGAGCAGTACTTC	CASMSYEQYF
.	TRBJ2-1	once	TRBV4-1	TGCGCCAGCAGCCAAGATCAAGGCGGGGCTCTACATCTCGAGCAGTTCTTC	CASSQDQGGALHLEQFF
TRBD2	TRBJ2-1	.	TRBV24-1	TGTGCCACCAGTGATTTAAGTGCCAGCGGGAGTGGAAATGAGCAGTTCTTC	CATSDLSASGSGNEQFF
TRBD1	TRBJ2-7	.	TRBV11-2	TGTGCCAGCAGCCCCAGACAGGGCCCCGTCGAGCAGTACTTC	CASSPRQGPVEQYF
.	TRBJ1-5	.	TRBV19	TGTGCCAGTAGTCAGCGGACCCCGCGAAGCAATCAGCCCCAGCATTTT	CASSQRTPRSNQPQHF
TRBD2	TRBJ2-7	.	TRBV4-1	TGCGCCAGCAGCCAACTGACTAGCGGGATAACCTACGAGCAGTACTTC	CASSQLTSGITYEQYF
.	TRBJ2-7	.	TRBV6-2/TRBV6-3	TGTGCCAGCAGTCGGCAAGGGGAATATTACGAGCAGTACTTC	CASSRQGEYYEQYF
TRBD1	TRBJ2-3	.	TRBV6-5	TGTGCCAGCAGCACAGGGGGCGCGGGCACAGATACGCAGTATTTT	CASSTGGAGTDTQYF
.	TRBJ2-3	.	TRBV5-1	TGCGCCAGCAGCTTGGAACAGGCAACAGATACGCAGTATTTT	CASSLEQATDTQYF
TRBD2	TRBJ2-3	once	TRBV7-3	TGTGCCAGCAGCCAAAGCGGGAGCCCAGATACGCAGTATTTT	CASSQSGSPDTQYF
.	TRBJ1-3	once	TRBV6-5	TGTGCCAGCAGTTACCGCAGGGGCCTAGGAAACACCATATATTTT	CASSYRRGLGNTIYF
.	TRBJ2-1	.	TRBV7-6	TGTGCCAGCAGCTTACGGGTGGTCGGGTACAATGAGCAGTTCTTC	CASSLRVVGYNEQFF
.	TRBJ2-5	.	TRBV6-5	TGTGCCAGCAGTTCCTATGGGGGGGGGCGACAAGAGACCCAGTACTTC	CASSSYGGGRQETQYF
.	TRBJ2-3	.	TRBV7-2	TGTGCCAGCAGCCTACCCACAGGATATAGCACAGATACGCAGTATTTT	CASSLPTGYSTDTQYF
.	TRBJ1-5	.	TRBV4-1	TGCGCCAGCAGCCAAGCGGGACAGCCCCAGCATTTT	CASSQAGQPQHF
TRBD1	TRBJ1-1	.	TRBV7-2	TGTGCCAGCAGCTTTAACCAGGGGGCTTGGAAAACTTTCTTT	CASSFNQGAWKTFF
.	TRBJ2-4	.	TRBV5-1	TGCGCCAGCAGCTTGCAGGGCACCAAAAACATTCAGTACTTC	CASSLQGTKNIQYF
TRBD1	TRBJ1-3	.	TRBV2	TGTGCCAGCGGGACAGGGGCAGGAAACACCATATATTTT	CASGTGAGNTIYF
.	TRBJ1-2	.	TRBV14	TGTGCCAGCAGCCAAGATCTTGTTAACTATGGCTACACCTTC	CASSQDLVNYGYTF
.	TRBJ1-3	.	TRBV7-2	TGTGCCAGCAGCCTCTTGGACGGGAACTCTGGAAACACCATATATTTT	CASSLLDGNSGNTIYF
.	TRBJ2-1	.	TRBV18	TGTGCCAGCTCACCTGTTTCTACCTACAATGAGCAGTTCTTC	CASSPVSTYNEQFF
TRBD1	TRBJ1-5	.	TRBV27	TGTGCCAGCAGCAGTTTGGGGACAGGGCAGTACAGCAATCAGCCCCAGCATTTT	CASSSLGTGQYSNQPQHF
.	TRBJ2-2	few	TRBV19	TGTGCCAGTAGAACCGGGACAACGAACACCGGGGAGCTGTTTTTT	CASRTGTTNTGELFF
.	TRBJ1-2	.	TRBV28	TGTGCCAGCAAAGGACAGTTTCCAAACTATGGCTACACCTTC	CASKGQFPNYGYTF
TRBD2	TRBJ2-2	.	TRBV6-2/TRBV6-3	TGTGCCAGCAGTCCAGGATTGATAGCGGGGGGGCCACGACGGGGCACCGGGGAGCTGTTTTTT	CASSPGLIAGGPRRGTGELFF
.	TRBJ2-3	once	TRBV15	TGTGCCACCAGAGCCTTGACAGGGGAGGGGTACACAGATACGCAGTATTTT	CATRALTGEGYTDTQYF
TRBD1	TRBJ2-3	.	TRBV6-5	TGTGCCAGCAGTTACTCGACAGGGCCGGATACGCAGTATTTT	CASSYSTGPDTQYF
.	TRBJ2-7	.	TRBV9	TGTGCCAGCAGCGTAGGCCAACTAGGAACCTACGAGCAGTACTTC	CASSVGQLGTYEQYF
.	TRBJ1-2	.	TRBV27	TGTGCCAGCAGTTCCGTGTTAGACACCTATGGCTACACCTTC	CASSSVLDTYGYTF
TRBD2	TRBJ2-5	once	TRBV28	TGTGCCAGCAGTTTAGCGGGAGCAGGGCAAGAGACCCAGTACTTC	CASSLAGAGQETQYF
TRBD2	TRBJ2-1	.	TRBV28	TGTGCCAGCAGTTTACCGCTAGCGGGAGGAGGTGAGCAGTTCTTC	CASSLPLAGGGEQFF
.	TRBJ1-6	.	TRBV6-1	TGTGCCAGCAGGGAAGACAGCAATTTTGTTTCACCCCTCCACTTT	CASREDSNFVSPLHF
.	TRBJ2-7	.	TRBV7-2	TGTGCCAGCAGCTTGGACCCAGGGATTTCTTTTTCCAACGAGCAGTACTTC	CASSLDPGISFSNEQYF
TRBD1	TRBJ1-1	.	TRBV19	TGTGCCAGCCGGGACAGGGAAAAGAACACTGAAGCTTTCTTT	CASRDREKNTEAFF
.	TRBJ2-7	.	TRBV28	TGTGCCAGCGTCGCTGCGGCAGGGATCTACGAGCAGTACTTC	CASVAAAGIYEQYF
.	TRBJ2-6	.	TRBV21-1	TGTGCCAGCAGCAAAGCGCTTTCTCGGGCGCTAGCCGTCCTCTCCGGGGCCAACGTCCTGACTTTC	CASSKALSRALAVLSGANVLTF
.	TRBJ2-7	.	TRBV2	TGTGCCAGCAGTGAGACTTCTCACGAGCAGTACTTC	CASSETSHEQYF
TRBD2	TRBJ2-1	.	TRBV6-5	TGTGCCAGTACGAGCGGGGATCACAATGAGCAGTTCTTC	CASTSGDHNEQFF
TRBD2	TRBJ2-2	.	TRBV19	TGTGCCATACAACTAGCGGTGGGCACCGGGGAGCTGTTTTTT	CAIQLAVGTGELFF
.	TRBJ1-2	few	TRBV6-2/TRBV6-3	TGTGCCAGCAGTTACTCCTCGCGGGGTGGCTACACCTTC	CASSYSSRGGYTF
.	TRBJ1-1	.	TRBV27	TGTGCCAGCAGTTTATCTTTAGCGAACACTGAAGCTTTCTTT	CASSLSLANTEAFF
TRBD1	TRBJ1-4	.	TRBV7-9	TGTGCCAGCAGCTCACCAATTGCGGACAGGGCTGAAAAACTGTTTTTT	CASSSPIADRAEKLFF
.	TRBJ1-2	.	TRBV24-1	TGTGCCACCGAGCGTTGGGGCTACACCTTC	CATERWGYTF
.	TRBJ2-7	.	TRBV7-8	TGTGCCAGCAGCGAAGATCCGGGGACTTACTCCTACGAGCAGTACTTC	CASSEDPGTYSYEQYF
.	TRBJ2-6	.	TRBV3-1/TRBV3-2	TGTGCCAGCAGCCCTCGGGGTAGCTCTGGGGCCAACGTCCTGACTTTC	CASSPRGSSGANVLTF
.	TRBJ1-1	.	TRBV29-1	TGCAGCGTGACCTCGGGGGACCGGCGGGGGACTGAAGCTTTCTTT	CSVTSGDRRGTEAFF
TRBD2	TRBJ2-3	.	TRBV9	TGTGCCTCGGGGGGACGGTACACGCAGTATTTT	CASGGRYTQYF
TRBD1	TRBJ1-6	.	TRBV10-3	TGTGCCATCAGTCGAAACTTACAGGGGAAGGGTTCACCCCTCCACTTT	CAISRNLQGKGSPLHF
TRBD2	TRBJ2-2	.	TRBV19	TGTGCCAGTCAATGGGGGGGAATAGGTACCGGGGAGCTGTTTTTT	CASQWGGIGTGELFF
.	TRBJ1-1	.	TRBV6-2/TRBV6-3	TGTGCCAGCAGTTACTTCGACATGAACACTGAAGCTTTCTTT	CASSYFDMNTEAFF
TRBD1	TRBJ1-2	.	TRBV3-1/TRBV3-2	TGTGCCAGCAGCCAAACCGGGACAGGAGGTTTCTATGGCTACACCTTC	CASSQTGTGGFYGYTF
.	TRBJ2-3	.	TRBV7-2	TGTGCCAGCAGCTTAAACCAGGGGCCTGTTGCAGATACGCAGTATTTT	CASSLNQGPVADTQYF
.	TRBJ1-4	.	TRBV19	TGTGCCAGTAGCGCCGGGAGGAGTGGTGAAAAACTGTTTTTT	CASSAGRSGEKLFF